Detailed here is one T cell receptor (beta chain). What it binds is unknown. These data come from a study of cytomegalovirus exposure and HLA in healthy donors. Study-wide results and caveats: In vitro work confirmed that a few CMV-associated chains recognize CMV antigens.

The PCR ran on 60 Vbeta and 13 Jbeta primers. Only in-frame clones appear in the TCRdb table, and some are missing; sequencing was by immunoSEQ multiplex PCR. The sample has about 130,000 clones. Germline V CDR1 and CDR2: LNHDA, SQIVND (reference sequence). This CDR3 has 15 amino acids. Trimming at V came to 1 base and at J to 8 bases, leaving 7 bases not matched to a gene. This sequence was found in a woman in her 40s in good health and CMV-seropositive. The rearrangement joins TRBV19 to TRBJ1-2, with 10 nucleotides matching TRBD1. Sequenced: PBMCs. The CDR3 sequence: CASSIGRTGGIGYTF. Here the CDR3 DNA reads TGTGCCAGTAGTATAGGACGGACAGGGGGAATCGGCTACACCTTC.